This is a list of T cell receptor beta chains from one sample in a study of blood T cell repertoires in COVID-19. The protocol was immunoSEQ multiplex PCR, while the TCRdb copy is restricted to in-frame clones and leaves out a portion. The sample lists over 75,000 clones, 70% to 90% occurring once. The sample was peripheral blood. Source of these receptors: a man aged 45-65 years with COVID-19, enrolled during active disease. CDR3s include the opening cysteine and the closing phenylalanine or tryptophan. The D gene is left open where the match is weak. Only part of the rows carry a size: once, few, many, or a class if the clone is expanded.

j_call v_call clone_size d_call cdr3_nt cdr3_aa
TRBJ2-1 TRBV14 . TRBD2 TGTGCCAGCAGCCAAGATCACGTACTAGCGGGGTATCTCCGATACAATGAGCAGTTCTTC CASSQDHVLAGYLRYNEQFF
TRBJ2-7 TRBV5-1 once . TGCGCCAGCAGTTATATCGGACAGTACGAGCAGTACTTC CASSYIGQYEQYF
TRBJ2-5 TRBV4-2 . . TGTGCCAGCAGCATTGACTATCTCCCACAAGAGACCCAGTACTTC CASSIDYLPQETQYF
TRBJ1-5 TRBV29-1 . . TGCAGCGTCCAGGGTGTAAATCAGCCCCAGCATTTT CSVQGVNQPQHF
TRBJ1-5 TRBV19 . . TGTGCCAGTAGTCGCGGCGGATTAGGGGAGGGGGGCAATCAGCCCCAGCATTTT CASSRGGLGEGGNQPQHF
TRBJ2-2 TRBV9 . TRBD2 TGTGCCAGCAACTTTCGGGGGGGTTCGAACACCGGGGAGCTGTTTTTT CASNFRGGSNTGELFF
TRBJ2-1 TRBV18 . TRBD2 TGTGCCAGCCAAAGGACTCTGGCGGGGGGATACAATGAGCAGTTCTTC CASQRTLAGGYNEQFF
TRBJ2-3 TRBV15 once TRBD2 TGTGCCACCAGCACGGGAGGACTAGCGGGGGGAAGAACAGATACGCAGTATTTT CATSTGGLAGGRTDTQYF
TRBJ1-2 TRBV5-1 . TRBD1 TGCGCCAGCAGCGTGGGACAGAACTATGGCTACACCTTC CASSVGQNYGYTF
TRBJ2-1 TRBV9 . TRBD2 TGTGCCAGCAGCCCAAGTGGGTCTAGCGGGGTTTACAATGAGCAGTTCTTC CASSPSGSSGVYNEQFF
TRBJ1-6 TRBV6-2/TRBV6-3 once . TGTGCCAGCAGTTACAGGGGAGGTAATTCACCCCTCCACTTT CASSYRGGNSPLHF
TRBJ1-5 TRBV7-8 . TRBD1 TGTGCCAGCAGCGTAGTTGGGACAGGGAATAAAGGCAATCAGCCCCAGCATTTT CASSVVGTGNKGNQPQHF
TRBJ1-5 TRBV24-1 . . TGTGCCACCAGTGCGGACACCAATAGCAATCAGCCCCAGCATTTT CATSADTNSNQPQHF
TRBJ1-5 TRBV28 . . TGTGCCAGCAGTTCCCCAGGTTTACATAGCAATCAGCCCCAGCATTTT CASSSPGLHSNQPQHF
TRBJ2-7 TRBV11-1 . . TGTGCTTCCAGCGGAGGCTACGAGCAGTACTTC CASSGGYEQYF
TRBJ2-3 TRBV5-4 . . TGTGCCAGCAGCTGGGACTTGACGGGGGGCACAGATACGCAGTATTTT CASSWDLTGGTDTQYF
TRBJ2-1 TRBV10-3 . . TGTGCCATCAAGGAGACAGTGATATCGGATGAGCAGTTCTTC CAIKETVISDEQFF
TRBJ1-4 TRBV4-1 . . TGCGCCAGCAGCCAATCGACAGGCCATAATGAAAAACTGTTTTTT CASSQSTGHNEKLFF
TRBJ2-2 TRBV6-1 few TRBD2 TGTGCCAGCAGTGACCGACTAGCGGGGACCGGGGAGCTGTTTTTT CASSDRLAGTGELFF
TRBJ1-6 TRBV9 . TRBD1 TGTGCCAGCAGCGTAGAGGGACAGGGGTATAATTCACCCCTCCACTTT CASSVEGQGYNSPLHF
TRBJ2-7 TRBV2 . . TGTGCCAGCAGGATGGAGGGCAGCTCCTACGAGCAGTACTTC CASRMEGSSYEQYF